The T cell receptor beta chain described here comes from a study of shared clonotypes between healthy human individuals. The protocol was immunoSEQ multiplex PCR, while the TCRdb copy is restricted to in-frame clones and leaves out a portion. The data contain under 2,000,000 clones, roughly 94% of them singletons. The V end lost 4 bases, the J end lost 4 bases, and 11 bases lay between the germline ends. Germline loops: CDR1 LGHNA, CDR2 YSLEER. The CDR3 runs to 13 residues. Naive CD8 cells were CD45RO-negative, positively selected for CCR7, excluding terminally differentiated effector memory CD45RA+ cells.

The receptor was derived from a man aged 18 to 29 in good health. This chain links TRBV4-3 with TRBJ2-7; no definite D call. The material sequenced was naive CD8+ T cells sorted from blood. DNA of the CDR3: TGCGCCAGCAGCCGAATTCCGGGTTACGAGCAGTACTTC. It is translated as CASSRIPGYEQYF.